This paragraph covers one T cell receptor beta chain sequence. TCRdb's copy holds only in-frame clones and misses some; the assay was immunoSEQ multiplex PCR. Altogether some 2,100,000 clones are present, about 92% being singletons, with the ten largest covering about 1.8%. CD45RO negativity and positive selection for CCR7 defined naive CD8 cells, a population that excluded terminally differentiated effector memory CD45RA+ cells. The donors, healthy adults who were HIV-negative, had experienced no recent acute infections or vaccinations. These data are taken from a study of shared clonotypes between healthy human individuals. The CDR3 totals 12 residues. Trimming shortened V by 1 base and J by 7 bases, and 4 bases separated the two germline ends. Germline V gives CDR1 SGHTA, CDR2 FQGTGA.

The chain joins TRBV7-3 to TRBJ2-2; D uncertain. The sequencing input was naive CD8+ T cells from PBMCs. The clonotype comes from a man aged 18 to 30 in good health. Some clones in this sample may be carry-over from other donors' samples. CDR3 nucleotides: TGTGCCAGCAGCTTAAAACTCGGGGAGCTGTTTTTT. It translates to CASSLKLGELFF.